This TCR beta chain comes out of a study of blood T cell repertoires in COVID-19. Overall study: COVID-19 samples, acute and convalescent, were from the United States, Italy and Spain. The analysed material was cDNA or gDNA that came from T cells, B-cell-depleted T cells, or PBMCs.

After removal of 6 bases from V and 4 bases from J, the junction contained 9 bases not matched to a gene. The CDR3 has 14 residues. From germline, CDR1 is MNHEY and CDR2 SVGAGI. Authors' data handling: Estimation of nucleated cell counts was performed using reference gene primer amplification. Libraries were prepared by immunoSEQ multiplex PCR; TCRdb keeps only in-frame clonotypes and omits some of them. The V and J calls and clone size come from that table; D and trimming were worked out from the DNA. The sample comprises fewer than 200,000 clones, about 75% of which are singletons, and around 24% rests with the top ten.

The clonotype was recovered from a woman in her sixties or seventies with acute or convalescent COVID-19. V is TRBV6-5 and J is TRBJ2-7; 7 bases match TRBD2. The sample consisted of peripheral blood. Here the CDR3 DNA reads TGTGCCAGCAGGGACTTGGGAGGGACTTACGAGCAGTACTTC. Encoded protein: CASRDLGGTYEQYF.